The TCR beta chain described here comes from a study of blood T cell repertoires in COVID-19. Whole-study context: T cells, B-cell-depleted T cells, or PBMCs provided the cDNA or gDNA that served as material.

Those enrolled, adults aged 18 to 89 years, came from about two dozen US areas. V was pared by 6 bases and J by 2 bases, with 3 bases of the junction left unmatched. The CDR3 has 14 residues. Germline V gives CDR1 LNHDA, CDR2 SQIVND (reference sequence). Source study methods: Amplification from reference gene primers served as the basis for estimated nucleated cell counts. Sequenced by immunoSEQ multiplex PCR; TCRdb stores in-frame clones only, minus some. The D gene and trimming were derived from the DNA, and the V and J assignments and clone size from that table. The repertoire has hundreds of thousands of clones, 70% to 90% of them found once; the top ten carry approximately 8.8%.

Sequenced material: PBMCs or T cells enriched from blood (not recorded which). This sequence was found in a woman aged 35 to 49 who had recovered from COVID-19. The chain carries TRBV19 and TRBJ2-2; TRBD2 matches at 7 bases. As DNA, the CDR3 is TGTGCCAGTAGAGCGGGGCCCAACACCGGGGAGCTGTTTTTT. Amino acid sequence: CASRAGPNTGELFF.